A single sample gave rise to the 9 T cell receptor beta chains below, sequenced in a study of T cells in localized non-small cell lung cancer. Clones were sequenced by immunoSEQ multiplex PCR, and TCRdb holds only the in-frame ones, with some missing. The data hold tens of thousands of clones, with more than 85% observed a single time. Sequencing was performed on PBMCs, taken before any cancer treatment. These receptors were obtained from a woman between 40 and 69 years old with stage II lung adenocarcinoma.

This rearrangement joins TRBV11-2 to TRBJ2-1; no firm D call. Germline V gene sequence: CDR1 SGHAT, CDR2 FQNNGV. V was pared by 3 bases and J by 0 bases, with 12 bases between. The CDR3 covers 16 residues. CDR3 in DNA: TGTGCCAGCAGCTTGTCTCTGTCCAGCTCCTACAATGAGCAGTTCTTC. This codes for CASSLSLSSSYNEQFF.

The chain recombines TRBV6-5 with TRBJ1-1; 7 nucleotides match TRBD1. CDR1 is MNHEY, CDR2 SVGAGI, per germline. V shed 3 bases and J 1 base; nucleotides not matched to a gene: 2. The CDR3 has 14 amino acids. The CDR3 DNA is TGTGCCAGCAGTTATAGACAGGGGAACACTGAAGCTTTCTTT. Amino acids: CASSYRQGNTEAFF.

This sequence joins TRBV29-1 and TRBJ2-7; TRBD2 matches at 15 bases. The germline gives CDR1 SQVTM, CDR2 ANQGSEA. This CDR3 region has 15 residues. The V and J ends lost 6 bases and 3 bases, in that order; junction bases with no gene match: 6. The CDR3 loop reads CSVPGTSGRSYEQYF. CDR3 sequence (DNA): TGCAGCGTCCCCGGGACTAGCGGGAGGAGCTACGAGCAGTACTTC.

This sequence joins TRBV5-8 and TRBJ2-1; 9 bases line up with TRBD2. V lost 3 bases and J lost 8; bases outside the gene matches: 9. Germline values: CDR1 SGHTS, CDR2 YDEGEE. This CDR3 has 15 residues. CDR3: CASSSYGGGVDEQFF. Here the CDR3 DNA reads TGTGCCAGCAGCTCCTATGGCGGGGGGGTCGATGAGCAGTTCTTC.

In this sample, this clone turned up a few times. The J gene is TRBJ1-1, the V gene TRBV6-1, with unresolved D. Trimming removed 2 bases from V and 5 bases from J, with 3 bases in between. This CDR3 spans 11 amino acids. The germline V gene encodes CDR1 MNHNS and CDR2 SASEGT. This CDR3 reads CASSELTEAFF. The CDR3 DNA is TGTGCCAGCAGTGAATTAACTGAAGCTTTCTTT.

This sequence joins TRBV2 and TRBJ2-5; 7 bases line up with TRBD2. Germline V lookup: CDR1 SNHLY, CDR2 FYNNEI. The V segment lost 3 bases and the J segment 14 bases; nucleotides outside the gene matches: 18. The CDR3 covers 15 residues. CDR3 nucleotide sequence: TGTGCCAGCAGTGATAAAGGGAGGGGCTCCGCCACTTTCTACTTC. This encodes CASSDKGRGSATFYF.

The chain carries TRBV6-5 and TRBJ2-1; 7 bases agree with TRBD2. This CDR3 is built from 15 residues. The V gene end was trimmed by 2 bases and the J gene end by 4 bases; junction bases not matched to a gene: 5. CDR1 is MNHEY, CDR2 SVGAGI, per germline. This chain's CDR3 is CASSYGRESYNEQFF. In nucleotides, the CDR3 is TGTGCCAGCAGTTACGGGCGGGAGTCGTACAATGAGCAGTTCTTC.

CDR3: CASRGRGETYEQYF. As DNA, the CDR3 is TGTGCCAGTAGGGGCAGGGGGGAAACCTACGAGCAGTACTTC. This chain links TRBV19 with TRBJ2-7; TRBD1 is a possible D gene (7 bases). The CDR3 loop spans 14 amino acids. V was clipped by 6 bases and J by 2 bases, with 14 bases between them. Germline V gives CDR1 LNHDA, CDR2 SQIVND (reference sequence).

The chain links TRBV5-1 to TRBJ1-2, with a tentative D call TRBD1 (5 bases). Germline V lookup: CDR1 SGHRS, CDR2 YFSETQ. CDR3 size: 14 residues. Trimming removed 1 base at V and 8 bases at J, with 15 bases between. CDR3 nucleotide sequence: TGCGCCAGCAGCTTGATTATAGGGGTCCAAGGCTACACCTTC. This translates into CASSLIIGVQGYTF.